Included here is one T cell receptor (beta chain) sequence, with context. There is no known antigen for this receptor. There are no base qualities to consult, and no much larger clone falls within one base. In the prospective study, participants were 18 to 89 years old, resided in about two dozen geographic areas of the United States, and were enrolled through a virtual design. In the prospective study, participants were assigned to cohorts based on the clinical history participants reported in a screening survey and a study questionnaire. For ImmuneRACE Cohort 3, a participant was defined as recovered based on two consecutive negative NP/OP PCR tests, clearance by a healthcare professional, or resolution of symptoms. In the prospective study, whole blood, serum and a nasopharyngeal or oropharyngeal swab were collected from each participant by mobile phlebotomists. Prospective study participants could optionally give additional blood draws and questionnaires over an approximately two-month period. Before DNA extraction, blood samples from the prospective study were shipped at room temperature or frozen.

Looking up the germline V gene (reference sequence) yields CDR1 LNHDA and CDR2 SQIVND. The V and J ends are trimmed by 5 bases and 1 base, leaving 4 bases between them. The CDR3 goes from the cysteine to the phenylalanine over 12 residues. The retained sequence is limited to the CDR3, 36 bases, with the frame set at the first base. The sample originates from a study of blood T cell repertoires in COVID-19 (TCRdb year 2020). Some background on the complete study: Collaborator samples came from the United States, Italy and Spain and covered acute and convalescent phases of COVID-19. The prospective study material was composed of cDNA or gDNA derived from T cells, B-cell-depleted T cells, or PBMCs. Deeply sampled blood TCRbeta repertoires from subjects exposed to, actively infected with, or recovered from COVID-19 were included in the dataset. A freely available public database, intended as a resource for researchers studying the immune response to SARS-CoV-2, is where the repertoires were released. The samples were drawn from the first 160 participants of the ongoing ImmuneRACE study and from more than 1,000 subjects provided by 6 global collaborators. Nearly every sample came with metadata listing a de-identified subject ID, COVID-19 status, age in years and sex. Where available, HLA class I and class II types were obtained from metadata supplied by the sample provider rather than from assay-based typing.

TCRbeta CDR3 regions were amplified from genomic DNA using the immunoSEQ Assay, a bias-controlled multiplex PCR. Under the source paper's analysis protocol: Within the assay, amplification of reference gene primers was used to estimate how many nucleated cells each sample contained. To quantify the absolute abundance of each unique TCRbeta CDR3 rearrangement, sequence reads were collapsed and filtered. For each sample, productive Simpson clonality was calculated by taking the square root of Simpson's diversity index across productive rearrangements. TCRdb mirrors the immuneACCESS table, restricted to in-frame sequences. Some clones are absent from its copies; in checked studies, under half trace to an unresolved V gene, and the reason for the others is unknown. The V and J calls and the clone size are those of that table, but D and trimming were determined from the DNA. The sample includes 150,000 to 250,000 clones, with around four fifths observed a single time. Approximately 12% of the sample lies in the top ten.

Overall study outcomes, separate from this receptor: The amount of clinical and demographic metadata varied by source and participant and was provided uncurated.

Recombination joined TRBV19 with TRBJ2-3; too little of a D gene remains to name it. This receptor was obtained from a man between 40 and 49 years old who had recovered from COVID-19. Sequencing was carried out using PBMCs or T cells enriched from blood (not recorded which). The CDR3 loop reads CASSEGTDTQYF. The sequenced DNA is TGTGCCAGTAGTGAGGGCACAGATACGCAGTATTTT.